The clone carrying this T cell receptor (beta chain) was seen a few times. The antigen remains unidentified. The CDR3 is 14 residues long. The V and J ends lost 2 bases and 2 bases respectively, with 10 bases between them. Germline V gene sequence: CDR1 MNHEY, CDR2 SVGAGI. This sample is part of a study of T cells in Graves' hyperthyroidism and ophthalmopathy. Across the whole study: The blood sample was taken at first diagnosis, before treatment began. General study findings and limits: Expanded thyroid clonotypes (above 0.001) were mostly also found in blood. The model made its ophthalmopathy prediction, and onset followed a median approximately 7 months later.

The investigators amplified TCR beta CDR3 regions from RNA transcripts. First-round RT-PCR with HTBI primers amplified the TCR CDR3 region. TCRdb independently ran MiXCR on the multiplex PCR reads; one entry per CDR3 protein. Found here are some 700,000 distinct CDR3 sequences, approximately 15% of them singletons; the top ten hold 15% to 17%. Patients were aged 18 to 65, had disease duration under 2 months, and had newly diagnosed hyperthyroidism. The receptor was isolated from a man aged 50-60 years with Graves' hyperthyroidism. The chain combines TRBV6-5 with TRBJ2-7; D is ambiguous. The sample was blood. CDR3 sequence reads: CASSYIASTYEQYF. The CDR3 region has the DNA TGTGCCAGCAGTTACATCGCCTCCACCTACGAGCAGTACTTC.